This T cell receptor (beta chain) stems from a study of post-analysis software for immune sequencing data. Study-level points and caveats: Controls had lower frequencies than patients of 4 or 5 TRBV segments, which included TRBV5-6, TRBV5-1 and TRBV20-1. Strong co-clustering by F measure was evident for samples that had been prepared in the same batch.

Per germline, CDR1 DFQATT and CDR2 SNEGSKA (reference sequence). J gave up 4 bases and V 2 bases, and 1 base lay outside the gene matches. This CDR3 region has 12 residues. As for this clonotype: What it recognizes is unknown.

The library was made from cDNA and included unique molecular identifiers. TCRdb recomputed calls from the PCR reads with MiXCR, one row per CDR3 protein. The repertoire includes roughly 800,000 distinct CDR3 sequences, 46% of them detected once, and roughly 4.4% sits in the top ten. The clonotype originates from a girl between 5 and 17 years old with multiple sclerosis. The sample consisted of blood. This chain uses TRBV20-1 with TRBJ2-7, with TRBD2 identical over 8 bases. The CDR3 sequence is CSARSGSYEQYF. CDR3 sequence (DNA): TGCAGTGCTAGAAGCGGGAGTTACGAGCAGTACTTC.